These 28 T cell receptor beta chains share one sample of origin, sequenced in a study of regulatory T cells in long-lasting Graves disease. Time point given: newly diagnosed GD, antithyroid drugs for less than 3 months. With RNA extracted from PBMCs as input, the TCR library was made. Investigators prepared the TCR beta libraries by applying iRepertoire HTBI primers and Arm-PCR of CDR3 regions. One entry per CDR3 protein results from TCRdb running MiXCR on the multiplex PCR reads. The table has hundreds of thousands of distinct CDR3 sequences, approximately 13% seen once. This same sample was also part of a study on T cells in Graves' hyperthyroidism and ophthalmopathy.

The material sequenced was peripheral blood mononuclear cells (PBMCs), taken at new diagnosis, from a patient treated with antithyroid drugs. These receptor sequences come from a man aged 25 to 40 with Graves disease.

V usage is TRBV7-2 and J usage is TRBJ2-7; the match to TRBD2 covers 7 bases. Germline lookup yields CDR1 SGHTA and CDR2 FQGNSA. The CDR3 consists of 16 residues. V was clipped by 5 bases and J by 2 bases; unmatched bases: 12. The CDR3 reads CASSPGRGERAYEQYF. The CDR3 DNA sequence: TGTGCCAGCAGCCCCGGCCGGGGGGAACGGGCCTACGAGCAGTACTTC.

The chain uses TRBV10-3 and TRBJ2-1; D is uncertain. This CDR3 is 12 amino acids long. The germline V and J ends were trimmed by 2 bases and 6 bases, with 5 bases remaining between them. Germline CDR1 reads ENHRY; CDR2 reads SYGVKD. In nucleotides, the CDR3 is TGTGCCATCAGTGAGCCCCTCAATGAGCAGTTCTTC. It encodes CAISEPLNEQFF.

This clonotype was recorded many times. The chain employs TRBV6-4 and TRBJ2-2, with 9 bases identical to TRBD1. The V segment lost 8 bases and the J segment 6 bases; nucleotides outside the gene matches: 7. Germline lookup yields CDR1 MRHNA and CDR2 SNTAGT. The CDR3 totals 14 residues. This chain's CDR3 is CASSRTGEAGELFF. CDR3 in DNA: TGTGCCAGCTCACGGACAGGGGAGGCCGGGGAGCTGTTTTTT.

This clonotype was counted at least ten times. This chain uses TRBV7-2 with TRBJ1-1, with 7 bases fitting TRBD1. The CDR3 loop spans 15 amino acids. Germline CDR1 reads SGHTA; CDR2 reads FQGNSA. V gave up 5 bases and J gave up 1 base; unmatched junction bases: 7. The DNA of the CDR3 is TGTGCCAGCAGCACCCGACAGGGCTGGAACACTGAAGCTTTCTTT. It translates to CASSTRQGWNTEAFF.

The V and J genes are TRBV20-1 and TRBJ2-5; TRBD1 matches at 7 bases. The V and J ends lost 4 bases and 2 bases, in that order; junction bases with no gene match: 7. CDR3 length equals 14 residues. In germline, CDR1 is DFQATT, CDR2 SNEGSKA (reference sequence). The CDR3 coding sequence is TGCAGTGCTACCATCCTACAGGGGCAAGAGACCCAGTACTTC. The encoded protein is CSATILQGQETQYF.

The sample holds many counts of this clonotype. The rearrangement uses TRBV29-1 and TRBJ2-3; 10 nucleotides line up with TRBD1. Germline V lookup: CDR1 SQVTM, CDR2 ANQGSEA. This CDR3 is 14 amino acids long. V gave up 7 bases and J gave up 5 bases; unmatched junction bases: 9. Here the CDR3 DNA reads TGCAGCGATAGGTCCCGGGACAGGGGAGATACGCAGTATTTT. This codes for CSDRSRDRGDTQYF.

In its sample, this clonotype was seen a few times. The chain has TRBV14 and TRBJ2-1; D may be TRBD1 (5 bases). The CDR3 has 15 amino acids. Germline CDR1 and CDR2: SGHDN and FVKESK. Trimming took off 3 bases at V and 7 bases at J, with 16 bases between the two ends. The DNA of the CDR3 is TGTGCCAGCAGCCACTTCAGGGAATTAATAAATGAGCAGTTCTTC. Its translation is CASSHFRELINEQFF. Full variable domain (missing parts from reference TRBV14 and TRBJ2-1): EAGVTQFPSHSVIEKGQTVTLRCDPISGHDNLYWYRRVMGKEIKFLLHFVKESKQDESGMPNNRFLAERTGGTYSTLKVQPAELEDSGVYFCASSHFRELINEQFFGPGTRLTVL.

This clonotype was seen repeatedly, ten times or more. The CDR3 reads CASSLTRTDTQYF. The CDR3 DNA reads TGTGCCAGCAGCTTAACGCGCACAGATACGCAGTATTTT. The chain uses TRBV27 and TRBJ2-3, with unresolved D. Germline CDR1 is MNHEY and CDR2 is SMNVEV (reference sequence). The CDR3 is 13 residues long. Trimming shortened V by 6 bases and J by 1 base, and 8 bases separated the two germline ends.

Many counts were recorded for this clonotype. V and J are TRBV12-3 or TRBV12-4 and TRBJ2-7; a possible D gene is TRBD2 (5 bases). V was clipped by 6 bases and J by 5 bases, with 20 bases between them. The length of the CDR3 is 15 residues. CDR3 bases: TGTGCCAGCAGCGCCCTAGCCCCAACGTCTGACGAGCAGTACTTC. Its translation is CASSALAPTSDEQYF.

This clonotype was counted between two and nine times. Written as DNA, the CDR3 is TGTGCCAGCAGGTTTGGACTAGCGGGCAACAATGAGCAGTTCTTC. Encoded protein: CASRFGLAGNNEQFF. J is TRBJ2-1 and V is TRBV6-2 or TRBV6-3; TRBD2 matches at 11 bases. V shed 6 bases and J 5 bases; nucleotides not matched to a gene: 6. This CDR3 is 15 amino acids long. Germline V lookup: CDR1 MNHEY, CDR2 SVGEGT.

At least ten counts were recorded for this clonotype. The CDR3 here is CASTGETLAKNIQYF. The CDR3 region has the DNA TGTGCCAGCACGGGGGAGACGCTAGCCAAAAACATTCAGTACTTC. The genes are TRBV6-1 and TRBJ2-4; D perhaps matches TRBD2 (6 bases). Trimming removed 7 bases at V and 0 bases at J, with 13 bases between. The CDR3 is 15 residues long. CDR1 is MNHNS and CDR2 is SASEGT in the germline V gene.

This clonotype was recorded many times. The V call is TRBV3-1, the J call TRBJ2-3; D gene uncertain. CDR1 is LGHDT, CDR2 YNNKEL, per germline (reference sequence). The CDR3 has 14 residues. The V end was cut by 1 base, the J end by 8 bases, with 13 bases between. The CDR3: CASSQVMEALTQYF. The CDR3 region has the DNA TGTGCCAGCAGCCAAGTGATGGAAGCGCTTACGCAGTATTTT.

This chain joins TRBV4-1 and TRBJ2-1, with D perhaps matching TRBD1 (6 bases). V was clipped by 2 bases and J by 10 bases, with 12 bases between them. This CDR3 contains 13 residues. The germline V gene has CDR1 MGHRA and CDR2 YSYEKL. The DNA of the CDR3 is TGCGCCAGCAGCCAATTTGGGGGCGGGGAGCAGTTCTTC. This encodes CASSQFGGGEQFF.

This clonotype appeared many times. The rearrangement links TRBV10-1 to TRBJ2-5; 13 bases match TRBD2. Germline loops: CDR1 WNHNN, CDR2 SYGVQD (reference sequence). Losses at the gene ends were 10 bases for V and 0 bases for J; bases not matched to a gene: 2. The CDR3 covers 14 residues. Written as DNA, the CDR3 is TGCGCCACCGGGACTAGCGGGGACCAAGAGACCCAGTACTTC. Translating it yields CATGTSGDQETQYF.

Worth noting for this clonotype: This clone may be a read error of a much larger clone one base away. The chain couples TRBV7-2 to TRBJ1-3; D might be TRBD1 (6 bases). Germline CDR1 SGHTA, CDR2 FQGNSA. The CDR3 spans 15 residues. In DNA, the CDR3 is TGTGCCAGCAATAGGTACAGGGCCTCTGGAAGCACCATATATTTT. Translated, it gives CASNRYRASGSTIYF.

This clonotype was observed at least ten times. The rearrangement joins TRBV29-1 to TRBJ2-5; D is possibly TRBD1 (5 bases). The V end was cut by 6 bases, the J end by 0 bases, with 11 bases between. This CDR3 is built from 13 residues. The germline V gene has CDR1 SQVTM and CDR2 ANQGSEA. CDR3 in DNA: TGCAGCGTACGAAACAGGTACCAAGAGACCCAGTACTTC. This sequence encodes CSVRNRYQETQYF.

This clonotype appeared once. The genes are TRBV5-1 and TRBJ2-5, with 7 bases matching TRBD1. With V trimmed by 4 bases and J by 3 bases, 3 bases remained unmatched. The CDR3 has 13 residues. Per the germline V gene, CDR1 is SGHRS and CDR2 is YFSETQ. The CDR3 loop reads CASSTGTEETQYF. CDR3 DNA sequence: TGCGCCAGCAGCACCGGGACAGAAGAGACCCAGTACTTC.

A remark on this clonotype: This sequence may be a read error, since a much larger clone differs from it by one base. This chain connects TRBV5-6 to TRBJ2-1, with D possibly TRBD2 on 6 matching bases. Germline V gene data show CDR1 as SGHDT and CDR2 as YYEEEE. CDR3 size: 14 residues. The CDR3 sequence is CASSSGGDYNGQFF. For the CDR3, the DNA is TGTGCCAGCAGTTCGGGCGGGGATTACAATGGGCAGTTCTTC.

This clonotype occurred many times. The gene calls are TRBV6-2 or TRBV6-3 and TRBJ2-7, with a weak D call TRBD1 (6 bases). The CDR3 is 15 amino acids. The V end lost 7 bases, the J end lost 5 bases, and 21 bases lay between the germline ends. The germline CDR1 and CDR2 sequences are MNHEY and SVGEGT. CDR3 loop: CASTPPHRARDEQYF. As DNA, the CDR3 is TGTGCCAGCACGCCACCCCACAGGGCTCGGGACGAGCAGTACTTC.

This clonotype has ten or more counts. The chain couples TRBV30 to TRBJ2-3; D not resolved. CDR3 length: 12 amino acids. V lost 4 bases and J 2 bases, leaving 7 bases between the germline ends. Germline values: CDR1 GTSNPN, CDR2 SVGIG (reference sequence). CDR3 amino acids: CAWKMITDTQYF. DNA for the CDR3: TGTGCCTGGAAGATGATCACAGATACGCAGTATTTT.

The chain combines TRBV5-1 with TRBJ2-1, with a possible D match to TRBD1 (6 bases). The CDR3 loop spans 16 amino acids. With 3 bases removed from V and 4 bases from J, the gap between germline ends came to 17 bases. The germline V gene encodes CDR1 SGHRS and CDR2 YFSETQ. The CDR3 nucleotides are TGCGCCAGCAGCTGGTGGGGGACACAGATTTACAATGAGCAGTTCTTC. Its translation: CASSWWGTQIYNEQFF.

This clonotype was counted a few times. DNA for the CDR3: TGTGCCATCAGTGAGGCAGGAGCGAGCTATGGCTACACCTTC. Its translation is CAISEAGASYGYTF. V usage is TRBV10-3 and J usage is TRBJ1-2; no firm D call. The CDR3 covers 14 residues. The V gene's germline CDR1 is ENHRY and CDR2 SYGVKD. V was shortened by 2 bases and J by 4 bases, with 11 bases between the two germline ends.

The chain couples TRBV27 to TRBJ1-4; possible D gene TRBD1, 5 bases. The CDR3 is made up of 14 amino acids. Germline V gives CDR1 MNHEY, CDR2 SMNVEV (reference sequence). The ends were cut back, 6 bases at V and 3 bases at J, with 11 bases in the middle. CDR3 nucleotides: TGTGCCAGCAGCACAGGTTACTCTAATGAAAAACTGTTTTTT. Translated, it gives CASSTGYSNEKLFF.

This clonotype was counted only a few times. J is TRBJ2-1 and V is TRBV11-1; D remains ambiguous. The CDR3 runs to 13 residues. Per the germline V gene, CDR1 is SGHAT and CDR2 is FQDESV (reference sequence). V dropped 5 bases and J dropped 8 bases, with 13 bases sitting between them. The CDR3 DNA reads as TGTGCCAGCAGCCTAGAGTGGAGCGATGAGCAGTTCTTC. Protein sequence: CASSLEWSDEQFF. The full variable domain, completed using reference TRBV11-1 and TRBJ2-1, is EAEVAQSPRYKITEKSQAVAFWCDPISGHATLYWYRQILGQGPELLVQFQDESVVDDSQLPKDRFSAERLKGVDSTLKIQPAELGDSAMYLCASSLEWSDEQFFGPGTRLTVL.

The V and J genes are TRBV7-3 and TRBJ2-7; tentative D call: TRBD1 (7 bases). The CDR3 runs to 15 residues. V was shortened by 6 bases and J by 2 bases, with 17 bases between the two germline ends. Germline V CDR1 and CDR2: SGHTA, FQGTGA. CDR3 sequence reads: CASRPPDREAYEQYF. The CDR3 DNA sequence: TGTGCCAGCAGGCCGCCTGACAGGGAGGCCTACGAGCAGTACTTC.

In its sample, this clonotype was seen many times. The chain employs TRBV7-2 and TRBJ1-2, with D possibly TRBD1 on 5 matching bases. CDR1 is SGHTA, CDR2 FQGNSA, per germline. Trimming took off 5 bases at V and 2 bases at J, with 15 bases between the two ends. The CDR3 totals 15 residues. CDR3 loop: CASSVSPGLNYGYTF. CDR3 nucleotides: TGTGCCAGCAGCGTATCCCCAGGGTTGAACTATGGCTACACCTTC.

This clonotype has at least ten counts. This sequence joins TRBV7-4 and TRBJ1-1; the D is unclear. Germline V lookup: CDR1 SGHVT, CDR2 SQSDAQ. The CDR3 sequence is 15 residues long. V shed 5 bases and J shed 0 bases, with 13 bases lying between them. The CDR3 DNA reads as TGTGCCAGCAGCCCCCTCTGTGGGATGAACACTGAAGCTTTCTTT. Protein product: CASSPLCGMNTEAFF.

This clonotype was detected many times. This sequence joins TRBV7-9 and TRBJ2-1; no clear D gene. The ends were cut back, 1 base at V and 5 bases at J, with 12 bases in the middle. CDR3 length: 15 amino acids. Germline assignment: CDR1 SEHNR and CDR2 FQNEAQ (reference sequence). The CDR3 sequence: CASSLVVGLNNEQFF. In DNA, the CDR3 is TGTGCCAGCAGCTTAGTAGTTGGGCTAAACAATGAGCAGTTCTTC.